This entry lists 2 T cell receptor beta chains sequenced from one sample in a study of cytomegalovirus exposure and HLA in healthy donors (dated by TCRdb to the late 2010s). The library was built by means of the immunoSEQ multiplex PCR assay. For the multiplex PCR, a mixture combining 60 forward primers for TCR Vbeta segments and 13 reverse primers for TCR Jbeta segments was used. Imported from immuneACCESS, the table was reduced by TCRdb to in-frame sequences with V and J called. These copies leave out some clones; in studies compared against another copy, an unresolved V gene accounts for under half, and the cause of the remainder is not known. Counted in this sample were about 130,000 clones; roughly 74% of them appeared once. The ten top clones hold approximately 6.4% of the sample. The specimen sequenced was PBMCs. The receptors were gathered from a woman between 45 and 65 years old in good health and CMV-seropositive.

The rearrangement uses TRBV5-6 and TRBJ2-3, with TRBD1 matching over 9 bases. CDR1 SGHDT and CDR2 YYEEEE come from the germline V gene. CDR3 length equals 15 residues. After removal of 4 bases from V and 2 bases from J, the junction contained 5 bases not matched to a gene. The chain's CDR3 is CASSAWTGATDTQYF. The CDR3 DNA reads as TGTGCCAGCAGCGCATGGACAGGGGCCACAGATACGCAGTATTTT.

A few counts support this clone. The CDR3 sequence is CASREGVSSPLHF. DNA of the CDR3: TGTGCCAGCAGGGAGGGTGTTTCCTCGCCCCTCCACTTT. The rearrangement uses TRBV2 and TRBJ1-6; D ambiguous. Trimming took 6 bases from V and 13 from J, leaving 16 bases between them. In germline, CDR1 is SNHLY, CDR2 FYNNEI. The CDR3 length is 13 residues.